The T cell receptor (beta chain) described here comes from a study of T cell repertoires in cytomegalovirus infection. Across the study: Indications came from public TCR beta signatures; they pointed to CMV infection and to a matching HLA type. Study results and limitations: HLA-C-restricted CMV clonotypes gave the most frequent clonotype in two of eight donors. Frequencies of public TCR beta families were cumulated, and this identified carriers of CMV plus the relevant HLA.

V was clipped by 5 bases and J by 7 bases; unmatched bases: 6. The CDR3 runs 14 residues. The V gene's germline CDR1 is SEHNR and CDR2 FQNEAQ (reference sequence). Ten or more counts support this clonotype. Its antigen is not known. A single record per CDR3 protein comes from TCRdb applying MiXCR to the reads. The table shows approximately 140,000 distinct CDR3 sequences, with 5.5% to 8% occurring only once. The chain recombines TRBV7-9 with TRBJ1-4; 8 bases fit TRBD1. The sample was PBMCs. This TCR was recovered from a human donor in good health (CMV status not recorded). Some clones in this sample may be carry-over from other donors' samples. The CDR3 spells CASSKQGGIEKLFF. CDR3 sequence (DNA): TGTGCCAGCAGCAAACAGGGGGGGATTGAAAAACTGTTTTTT.